This entry features one T cell receptor beta chain sequence. No antigen is known for it. This entry is derived from a study of graft-versus-host responses after intestinal transplantation. Across the study: Recipients obtained multivisceral, liver-intestinal, or isolated intestinal transplants. Recipients across the board were started on anti-thymocyte globulin induction, then kept on tacrolimus and steroids for around 3 years. Study outcomes and limitations: Among recipient marrow samples, GvH clones were found; some appeared first in ileum or blood. Allograft clonal ratios (graft-versus-host to host-versus-graft) were high in patients who had graft-donor T cell macrochimerism.

The CDR3 extends over 13 amino acids. Profiling relied on immunoSEQ multiplex PCR, and the TCRdb table lists in-frame clones only, not all of them. The sample consists of 65,000 to 90,000 clones, about 90% of them appearing once. The V call is TRBV21-1, the J call TRBJ1-2; the listed D gene, TRBD1, was not tested against the DNA. TRBV21-1 is classified as a pseudogene. Specimen: unstimulated CD8+ T cells sorted from spleen or lymph node cells, collected before intestinal transplant. The receptor's source is a human donor who received an intestinal transplant. The CDR3 DNA reads TGTGCCAGCAGCATACCACAGGGGAGCGGCTACACCTTC. Protein: CASSIPQGSGYTF.